This T cell receptor beta chain was found in a study of shared clonotypes between healthy human individuals. This CDR3 contains 12 residues. Per germline, CDR1 MNHEY and CDR2 SVGAGI. The V end was cut by 8 bases, the J end by 4 bases, with 11 bases between. Here immunoSEQ multiplex PCR was the method, and the copy in TCRdb shows in-frame clones only, minus some. The sample contains about 2.2 million clones, just over 90% of which appear only once. CD45RO negativity and positive selection for CCR7 defined naive CD8 cells, a population that excluded terminally differentiated effector memory CD45RA+ cells.

The clonotype originates from a man between 18 and 29 years old in good health. Some clones in this sample may be carry-over from other donors' samples. This chain connects TRBV6-5 to TRBJ1-1, with D hard to call. Sequenced sample: naive CD8+ T cells from PBMCs. CDR3 bases: TGTGCCAGCCATACGGGGAGCACTGAAGCTTTCTTT. Encoded protein: CASHTGSTEAFF.